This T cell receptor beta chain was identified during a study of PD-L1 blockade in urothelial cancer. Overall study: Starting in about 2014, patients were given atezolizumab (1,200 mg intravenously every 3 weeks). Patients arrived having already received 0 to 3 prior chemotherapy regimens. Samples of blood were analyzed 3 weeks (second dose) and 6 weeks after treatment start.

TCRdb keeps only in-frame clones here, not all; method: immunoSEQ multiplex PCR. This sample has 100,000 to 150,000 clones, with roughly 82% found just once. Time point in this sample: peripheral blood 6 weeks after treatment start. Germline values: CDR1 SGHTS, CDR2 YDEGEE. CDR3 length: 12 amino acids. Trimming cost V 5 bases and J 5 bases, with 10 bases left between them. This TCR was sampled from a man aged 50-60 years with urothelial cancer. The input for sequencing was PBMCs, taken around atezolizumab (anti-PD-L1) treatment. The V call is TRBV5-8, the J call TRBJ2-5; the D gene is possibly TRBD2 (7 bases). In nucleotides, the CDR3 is TGTGCCAGCAGACGGGGGGCGGAGACCCAGTACTTC. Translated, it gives CASRRGAETQYF.